The 27 T cell receptor beta chains below all came from one sample that was sequenced in a study of blood T cell repertoires in COVID-19. The assay was immunoSEQ multiplex PCR, and TCRdb's table has in-frame clones only and misses some. This sample yields roughly 150,000 clones, of which over 90% are seen a single time; roughly 2% belongs to the top ten. Sequencing was carried out using peripheral blood. All receptors come from a woman aged 60 to 75 with COVID-19, enrolled during active disease.

The gene calls are TRBV11-3 and TRBJ2-7; tentatively, D is TRBD2 (6 bases). Trimming took off 0 bases at V and 5 bases at J, with 11 bases between the two ends. Germline V gene data show CDR1 as SGHNT and CDR2 as YENEEA. CDR3 length equals 14 residues. The CDR3 DNA sequence: TGTGCCAGCAGCTTAGAGGCGGGGAGCCACGAGCAGTACTTC. Residues: CASSLEAGSHEQYF.

The CDR3 reads CASSYKGDRGDYTF. The CDR3 nucleotides read TGTGCCAGCAGTTACAAGGGGGACAGGGGAGACTACACCTTC. The chain has TRBV6-2 or TRBV6-3 and TRBJ1-2; 10 positions match TRBD1. Germline loops: CDR1 MNHEY, CDR2 SVGEGT. The J segment lost 10 bases and the V segment lost 2 bases, leaving 7 bases of the junction unmatched. The CDR3 spans 14 residues.

The rearrangement links TRBV19 to TRBJ1-5; 10 bases fit TRBD1. With 9 bases clipped from V and 5 bases from J, the junction kept 4 bases outside the gene matches. The V gene's germline CDR1 is LNHDA and CDR2 SQIVND (reference sequence). The CDR3 extends over 13 amino acids. CDR3 region: CASSDRGDQPQHF. In DNA form, the CDR3 reads TGTGCCAGCTCGGACAGGGGGGATCAGCCCCAGCATTTT.

This rearrangement joins TRBV2 to TRBJ1-4; the match to TRBD1 covers 12 bases. Trimming cost V 3 bases and J 7 bases; bases outside gene matches: 18. Germline CDR1 is SNHLY and CDR2 is FYNNEI. The CDR3 runs to 20 residues. The CDR3 region is CASSDDRGTGGLSVSEKLFF. The CDR3 DNA reads as TGTGCCAGCAGTGACGATAGGGGGACAGGGGGCCTGTCAGTATCTGAAAAACTGTTTTTT.

J is TRBJ1-1 and V is TRBV19; D is ambiguous. Trimming cost V 4 bases and J 5 bases, with 11 bases left between them. The CDR3 consists of 13 residues. The V gene's germline CDR1 is LNHDA and CDR2 SQIVND (reference sequence). This CDR3 is CASSTQTGTEAFF. For the CDR3, the DNA is TGTGCCAGTAGTACTCAGACGGGAACTGAAGCTTTCTTT.

The CDR3 sequence is CASSPQHGRTGPRTAFF. DNA for the CDR3: TGTGCCAGCTCACCCCAACACGGCCGGACAGGGCCACGGACAGCTTTCTTT. The chain combines TRBV18 with TRBJ1-1, with 8 bases lining up with TRBD1. The CDR3 covers 17 residues. Germline lookup yields CDR1 KGHSH and CDR2 LQKENI. V shed 3 bases and J 10 bases; nucleotides not matched to a gene: 19.

The chain carries TRBV18 and TRBJ1-4, with 8 bases aligning to TRBD1. J lost 6 bases, V lost 2 bases, and 2 bases had no gene match. This CDR3 contains 14 residues. The germline V gene encodes CDR1 KGHSH and CDR2 LQKENI. The CDR3 loop reads CASSPTGGDEKLFF. The CDR3 coding sequence is TGTGCCAGCTCACCAACAGGGGGGGATGAAAAACTGTTTTTT. The whole variable domain, remainder taken from reference TRBV18 and TRBJ1-4, is NAGVMQNPRHLVRRRGQEARLRCSPMKGHSHVYWYRQLPEEGLKFMVYLQKENIIDESGMPKERFSAEFPKEGPSILRIQQVVRGDSAAYFCASSPTGGDEKLFFGSGTQLSVL.

This chain links TRBV5-1 with TRBJ1-1; the match to TRBD1 covers 9 bases. Losses at the gene ends were 4 bases for V and 1 base for J; bases not matched to a gene: 5. The CDR3 sequence is 15 residues long. From germline, CDR1 is SGHRS and CDR2 YFSETQ. CDR3 in amino acids: CASSPGTGTNTEAFF. The CDR3 DNA is TGCGCCAGCAGCCCGGGGACAGGGACGAACACTGAAGCTTTCTTT.

The chain joins TRBV6-5 to TRBJ1-5; perhaps TRBD1 as D (6 bases). Trimming cost V 4 bases and J 9 bases, with 22 bases left between them. There are 16 residues in the CDR3. Germline CDR1 MNHEY, CDR2 SVGAGI. The CDR3 bases are TGTGCCAGCAGTTCCTCACAGGGTGGGGATGGAGGGCCCCAGCATTTT. Its translation: CASSSSQGGDGGPQHF.

The CDR3, as DNA: TGTGCCAGCACCTTGGCCGCGGGGAGCTCCTACAATGAGCAGTTCTTC. As protein: CASTLAAGSSYNEQFF. The chain recombines TRBV7-9 with TRBJ2-1; TRBD2 might be the D (6 bases). The CDR3 is 16 residues long. Germline CDR1 and CDR2: SEHNR and FQNEAQ (reference sequence). The ends were cut back, 7 bases at V and 0 bases at J, with 16 bases in the middle.

This chain connects TRBV4-1 to TRBJ1-2; D not resolved. The CDR3 has 14 amino acids. The germline gives CDR1 MGHRA, CDR2 YSYEKL. Trimming cost V 3 bases and J 5 bases, with 13 bases left between them. The CDR3 loop is CASSHPPAFYGYTF. Here the CDR3 DNA reads TGCGCCAGCAGCCATCCCCCCGCGTTTTATGGCTACACCTTC.

This clone showed up just once. The chain links TRBV2 to TRBJ2-2; TRBD1 matches at 8 bases. Trimming removed 6 bases from V and 4 bases from J; junction bases left unmatched: 4. Per germline, CDR1 SNHLY and CDR2 FYNNEI. The CDR3 is 14 amino acids. CDR3 DNA sequence: TGTGCCAGCAGGGGGACAGGCACCACCGGGGAGCTGTTTTTT. It is translated as CASRGTGTTGELFF.

The chain uses TRBV27 and TRBJ1-2, with 9 bases that match TRBD1. CDR1 MNHEY and CDR2 SMNVEV come from the germline V gene (reference sequence). V gave up 5 bases and J gave up 10 bases; unmatched junction bases: 11. CDR3 length equals 14 residues. CDR3 sequence (DNA): TGTGCCAGCAGTCCCCCGGGACAGGGAAAAACCTACACCTTC. It encodes CASSPPGQGKTYTF.

The J gene is TRBJ1-3, the V gene TRBV4-1; 8 bases map to TRBD1. The length of the CDR3 is 14 residues. Trimming removed 1 base from V and 8 bases from J; junction bases left unmatched: 4. The V gene's germline CDR1 is MGHRA and CDR2 YSYEKL. For the CDR3, the DNA is TGCGCCAGCAGCCAAGGGAACAGGGGGTACACCATATATTTT. The encoded protein is CASSQGNRGYTIYF.

The chain has TRBV7-9 and TRBJ2-3; tentative D call: TRBD2 (5 bases). Trimming stripped 4 bases from V and 6 bases from J, with 14 bases between. Germline CDR1 reads SEHNR; CDR2 reads FQNEAQ (reference sequence). CDR3 length equals 14 residues. Here the CDR3 DNA reads TGTGCCAGCAGCTCGAGGGCCCTTTGGGATACGCAGTATTTT. Its protein product is CASSSRALWDTQYF.

A single count supports this clone. The rearrangement links TRBV29-1 to TRBJ2-7; D might be TRBD1 (5 bases). The germline V and J ends were trimmed by 1 base and 5 bases, with 15 bases remaining between them. Looked up from germline, CDR1 is SQVTM and CDR2 is ANQGSEA. The CDR3 is 14 amino acids. CDR3 bases: TGCAGCGTTGAAGGGACCCAGGGCCCCCACGAGCAGTACTTC. This gives the protein CSVEGTQGPHEQYF.

This sequence joins TRBV11-1 and TRBJ2-7, with D possibly being TRBD2 (5 bases). The CDR3 sequence is 14 residues long. Per germline, CDR1 SGHAT and CDR2 FQDESV (reference sequence). V lost 0 bases to trimming and J lost 6 bases, with 12 bases between them. In DNA, the CDR3 is TGTGCCAGCAGCTTAGCGCTGATGGGGAGCGAGCAGTACTTC. Its translation: CASSLALMGSEQYF.

The chain is built from TRBV6-5 and TRBJ1-2, with D unclear. Per germline, CDR1 MNHEY and CDR2 SVGAGI. Trimming removed 4 bases from V and 8 bases from J, with 8 bases in between. CDR3 size: 11 residues. The CDR3 region is CASSSPGGYTF. The CDR3, as DNA: TGTGCCAGCAGTTCCCCCGGGGGCTACACCTTC.

The chain is built from TRBV9 and TRBJ1-6, with D possibly matching TRBD1 (5 bases). In germline, CDR1 is SGDLS, CDR2 YYNGEE. The CDR3 covers 15 residues. Trimming stripped 2 bases from V and 5 bases from J, with 11 bases between. The CDR3 region is CASSVGTVDNSPLHF. The CDR3 DNA is TGTGCCAGCAGCGTTGGGACTGTTGATAATTCACCCCTCCACTTT. The complete variable domain, with remaining parts taken from reference TRBV9 and TRBJ1-6, reads DSGVTQTPKHLITATGQRVTLRCSPRSGDLSVYWYQQSLDQGLQFLIQYYNGEERAKGNILERFSAQQFPDLHSELNLSSLELGDSALYFCASSVGTVDNSPLHFGNGTRLTVT.

V gene TRBV5-3 combines with J gene TRBJ1-1, with 8 bases matching TRBD1. TRBV5-3 qualifies as an ORF whose function is uncertain. J lost 3 bases, V lost 4 bases, and 11 bases had no gene match. CDR3 length: 16 amino acids. For the CDR3, the DNA is TGTGCCAGAAGCCGACGGTTCAGGGGGCAGGACACTGAAGCTTTCTTT. Residues: CARSRRFRGQDTEAFF.

The chain links TRBV9 to TRBJ1-1, with TRBD1 matching 9 bases. The germline gives CDR1 SGDLS, CDR2 YYNGEE. The CDR3 extends over 18 amino acids. V was clipped by 3 bases and J by 0 bases; unmatched bases: 12. The CDR3 sequence: CASSAPDRGSLLNTEAFF. CDR3 DNA sequence: TGTGCCAGCAGCGCCCCTGACAGGGGGAGCCTCTTGAACACTGAAGCTTTCTTT.

This chain links TRBV4-1 with TRBJ2-4, with 8 bases that match TRBD1. The CDR3 runs 16 residues. The germline V gene has CDR1 MGHRA and CDR2 YSYEKL. J lost 7 bases, V lost 4 bases, and 12 bases had no gene match. CDR3 residues: CASSRAGGTGTNIQYF. The CDR3 DNA sequence: TGCGCCAGCAGCCGAGCTGGCGGGACAGGTACCAACATTCAGTACTTC.

This clone occurred once. This rearrangement joins TRBV6-5 to TRBJ1-4; TRBD1 is a possible D gene (5 bases). The CDR3 loop spans 14 amino acids. V was clipped by 0 bases and J by 11 bases, with 13 bases between them. Per the germline V gene, CDR1 is MNHEY and CDR2 is SVGAGI. The CDR3 DNA follows: TGTGCCAGCAGTTACTCGGCAGGGTCCGGGAAACTGTTTTTT. This sequence encodes CASSYSAGSGKLFF.

The J gene is TRBJ1-2, the V gene TRBV4-1, with 10 bases identical to TRBD1. The CDR3 loop spans 16 amino acids. In germline, CDR1 is MGHRA, CDR2 YSYEKL. V trimming: 4 bases; J trimming: 3 bases; junction bases outside the gene matches: 8. CDR3 sequence reads: CASSPGQGRAYYGYTF. As DNA, the CDR3 is TGCGCCAGCAGCCCGGGACAGGGGAGGGCCTACTATGGCTACACCTTC.

This clone was recorded once. The chain carries TRBV7-2 and TRBJ1-3, with unresolved D. Germline V gene data show CDR1 as SGHTA and CDR2 as FQGNSA. V shed 3 bases and J shed 0 bases, with 15 bases lying between them. This CDR3 region has 17 residues. The CDR3 DNA sequence: TGTGCCAGCAGCTTTAATGGACTGAGCGTCTCTGGAAACACCATATATTTT. Translated, it gives CASSFNGLSVSGNTIYF.

This chain uses TRBV18 with TRBJ1-1; no reliable D call. The germline CDR1 and CDR2 sequences are KGHSH and LQKENI. The CDR3 contains 14 residues. Trimming stripped 2 bases from V and 6 bases from J, with 13 bases between. CDR3 in amino acids: CASSPSTKTSEAFF. DNA for the CDR3: TGTGCCAGCTCACCATCCACTAAAACGTCTGAAGCTTTCTTT.

The chain combines TRBV7-8 with TRBJ1-5; unclear D gene. The CDR3 consists of 14 residues. Between the trimmed V and J ends, which lost 1 base and 5 bases, there was a span of 9 bases. The V gene's germline CDR1 is SGHVS and CDR2 FQNEAQ. Here the CDR3 DNA reads TGTGCCAGCAGCTTAGAGAGGCGTGATCAGCCCCAGCATTTT. Amino acids: CASSLERRDQPQHF.